These 5 T cell receptor beta chains were all obtained from the same sample, sequenced in a study of blood T cells in healthy people across ages. A second PCR of 7 to 11 cycles used a sample-barcoded 5' primer and a J-beta primer mix. TCRdb fed the 5' RACE reads into MiXCR, producing one record per CDR3 protein. This table has fewer than 900,000 distinct CDR3 sequences, about 36% appearing once. The sample taken for sequencing was blood. The receptors derive from a man aged 18-30 years in good health.

This clonotype has a handful of counts. The V call is TRBV20-1, the J call TRBJ1-5; D is possibly TRBD1 (5 bases). Trimming took off 6 bases at V and 6 bases at J, with 15 bases between the two ends. Germline V gene sequence: CDR1 DFQATT, CDR2 SNEGSKA (reference sequence). The CDR3 covers 13 residues. This CDR3 is CSATLSGTQPQHF. CDR3 DNA: TGCAGTGCCACCCTCTCGGGGACTCAGCCCCAGCATTTT.

The rearrangement links TRBV2 to TRBJ1-1; the D is unclear. This CDR3 has 12 residues. The germline V gene has CDR1 SNHLY and CDR2 FYNNEI. Trimming pared 7 bases from V and 1 base from J, leaving 7 bases between. CDR3 sequence (DNA): TGTGCCAGCACCAACCCGAACACTGAAGCTTTCTTT. It is translated as CASTNPNTEAFF.

This clonotype was picked up many times. The chain's CDR3 is CASSPDSFSGANVLTF. The CDR3 DNA follows: TGTGCCAGCAGCCCCGACAGTTTCTCTGGGGCCAACGTCCTGACTTTC. The chain joins TRBV6-5 to TRBJ2-6; the D gene is possibly TRBD1 (5 bases). Germline V gene data show CDR1 as MNHEY and CDR2 as SVGAGI. V was trimmed by 6 bases and J by 0 bases, leaving 12 bases between them. The CDR3 sequence is 16 residues long.

The gene calls are TRBV7-9 and TRBJ2-3; TRBD2 might be the D (5 bases). The germline V gene encodes CDR1 SEHNR and CDR2 FQNEAQ (reference sequence). V dropped 5 bases and J dropped 3 bases, with 15 bases sitting between them. The CDR3 has 15 amino acids. CDR3 coding DNA: TGTGCCAGCAGCCCCAATAGCGCCGGGACAGATACGCAGTATTTT. The encoded protein is CASSPNSAGTDTQYF. The full variable domain, in which reference TRBV7-9 and TRBJ2-3 provide the parts outside the CDR3, is DTGVSQNPRHKITKRGQNVTFRCDPISEHNRLYWYRQTLGQGPEFLTYFQNEAQLEKSRLLSDRFSAERPKGSFSTLEIQRTEQGDSAMYLCASSPNSAGTDTQYFGPGTRLTVL.

V usage is TRBV7-3 and J usage is TRBJ1-2, with a tentative D call TRBD1 (5 bases). CDR1 is SGHTA, CDR2 FQGTGA, per germline. This CDR3 is built from 14 residues. Trimming left V 5 bases short and J 3 bases short, with 13 bases between. This chain's CDR3 is CASSRRGGDYGYTF. CDR3 DNA: TGTGCCAGCAGCCGCCGGGGGGGGGACTATGGCTACACCTTC.